The present T cell receptor (beta chain) was sequenced within a study of OX40 agonist ivuxolimab in advanced cancers. Study information: The group had a mean age of about 64 years, ranged from roughly 20 to 79, and was roughly 80% male. Study findings and constraints: Within 6 weeks, CD4+ and CD8+ blood T cells expanded clonally at 0.1 to 3.0 mg/kg.

The repertoire was sequenced with immunoSEQ multiplex PCR; TCRdb's copy has only in-frame clones and lacks some. The repertoire holds some 70,000 clones, with 70% to 90% as singletons. Any history of autoimmune disease or systemic immunosuppression disqualified patients. Drawing of blood for sampling happened at baseline, at cycle 4 day 1, and at cycle 7 day 1. Germline CDR1 reads SGHNT; CDR2 reads YYREEE (reference sequence). There are 14 residues in the CDR3. V was trimmed by 0 bases and J by 5 bases, leaving 6 bases between them. Concerning this clone: The antigen remains undetermined.

The chain combines TRBV5-4 with TRBJ1-6; D ambiguous. The receptor's source is an adult with an advanced solid tumor such as melanoma, head and neck, liver or kidney cancer. Sequenced material: CD4+ or CD8+ T cells sorted from blood, taken in a trial of the OX40 agonist ivuxolimab. CDR3 amino acids: CASSLEGNNSPLHF. CDR3 DNA sequence: TGTGCCAGCAGCTTGGAAGGGAATAATTCACCCCTCCACTTT. The full variable domain, its missing parts supplied by reference TRBV5-4 and TRBJ1-6, is ETGVTQSPTHLIKTRGQQVTLRCSSQSGHNTVSWYQQALGQGPQFIFQYYREEENGRGNFPPRFSGLQFPNYSSELNVNALELDDSALYLCASSLEGNNSPLHFGNGTRLTVT.